This TCR beta chain was documented in a study of CD8+ T cells in alopecia areata. Study summary: Treated individuals took tofacitinib by mouth, 5 to 10 mg twice daily. Tofacitinib ran for 6 to 18 months before 6 months off drug. Treated patients' severity was scored by percentage of affected scalp area.

Worth noting for this clone: Its antigen is unidentified.

Treatment in this sample: oral pan-JAK inhibitor, 5-10 mg twice daily. In each case, RNA was isolated and then reverse transcribed into cDNA as the sequencing template. Sequenced by immunoSEQ multiplex PCR; TCRdb stores in-frame clones only, minus some. The table lists about 190,000 clones, around three fifths of them singletons. The trim removed 2 bases at V and 2 bases at J, leaving 4 bases unmatched. The CDR3 totals 16 residues. Germline-derived CDR1 and CDR2 are SGHDN and FVKESK. Study-wide points: Lesional tissue from the scalp (especially in alopecia totalis/universalis) showed higher clonality than normal scalp.

The sample in question was CD4+ T cells sorted from blood, obtained at approximately week 50, from a patient treated with tofacitinib. V is TRBV14 and J is TRBJ2-7, with 12 bases lining up with TRBD2. This clonotype was obtained from a human donor with alopecia areata. CDR3 DNA sequence: TGTGCCAGCAGCCAATACCGGACTAGCGGGACCTACGAGCAGTACTTC. Translation: CASSQYRTSGTYEQYF.